These T cell receptor beta chains were read from a single sample in a study of spatial heterogeneity in lung cancer. TCRdb re-called the 5' RACE reads through MiXCR, storing one row per CDR3 protein. This sample has about 36,000 distinct CDR3 sequences; approximately 8% occur once, and the top ten carry approximately 9.8%. Sequenced material: PBMCs, taken at follow-up. The receptors were sampled from a male donor with early-stage non-small cell lung cancer. The CDR3 runs from the conserved cysteine through the conserved F or W. D genes are given only for firm matches. A row's size may be missing; if present it is once, few, many or a size class.

clone_size,j_call,d_call,v_call,cdr3_nt,cdr3_aa
many,TRBJ2-7,TRBD2,TRBV29-1,TGCAGCGTTGGCGGGGGGATCCACGAGCAGTACTTC,CSVGGGIHEQYF
many,TRBJ1-6,TRBD1,TRBV30,TGTGCCTGGAGCGGGGGACAGAGAGCCAGCTCCTATAATTCACCCCTCCACTTT,CAWSGGQRASSYNSPLHF
many,TRBJ2-4,.,TRBV29-1,TGCAGCGTCGGTGCGGGTCACTGGGACATTCAGTACTTC,CSVGAGHWDIQYF
many,TRBJ2-5,TRBD2,TRBV6-5,TGTGCCAGCCGGTCGGGGACTAGACAAGAGACCCAGTACTTC,CASRSGTRQETQYF
few,TRBJ2-7,.,TRBV6-1,TGTGCCAGCAGTGAATTCGGGGATCTGGAGCAGTACTTC,CASSEFGDLEQYF
few,TRBJ1-6,.,TRBV9,TGTGCCAGCAGCGGGGCTAATTCACCCCTCCACTTT,CASSGANSPLHF
many,TRBJ2-1,TRBD1,TRBV20-1,TGCAGTGCTAGAATCGGACAGGGCTACAATGAGCAGTTCTTC,CSARIGQGYNEQFF
many,TRBJ2-3,.,TRBV9,TGTGCCAGCAGCGTAGGAGTCGGTGGAACAGATACGCAGTATTTT,CASSVGVGGTDTQYF
many,TRBJ2-7,TRBD1,TRBV27,TGTGCCAGCAGTAAGAGGGACAGACCCTACGAGCAGTACTTC,CASSKRDRPYEQYF
.,TRBJ2-3,.,TRBV20-1,TGCAGTGCTACCGGGGTTCGCACAGATACGCAGTATTTT,CSATGVRTDTQYF
many,TRBJ2-2,.,TRBV11-2,TGTGCCAGCAGCTTAGGGTCTGCCGCCGGGGAGCTGTTTTTT,CASSLGSAAGELFF
many,TRBJ1-4,.,TRBV20-1,TGCAGTGCTAGAGATGTCCGCGTTGAAAAACTGTTTTTT,CSARDVRVEKLFF
many,TRBJ1-2,.,TRBV28,TGTGCCAGCAGTCGATCGGCTAGCTACACCTTC,CASSRSASYTF
many,TRBJ1-2,.,TRBV3-1,TGTGCCAGCAGCCAAGTTTATGGGGCGGGTGGAGGCTACACCTTC,CASSQVYGAGGGYTF
many,TRBJ1-6,TRBD1,TRBV3-1,TGTGCCAGCAGCCAACTTAGTACAGGGGGCAATAATTCACCCCTCCACTTT,CASSQLSTGGNNSPLHF
medium-sized,TRBJ2-1,.,TRBV24-1,TGTGCCACCAGTGACGCAGGTTTCTACAATGAGCAGTTCTTC,CATSDAGFYNEQFF